This is a list of T cell receptor beta chains from one sample in a study of blood T cell repertoires in COVID-19. Profiling relied on immunoSEQ multiplex PCR, and the TCRdb table lists in-frame clones only, not all of them. The sample has 60,000 to 90,000 clones, 73% seen once. Sequenced: peripheral blood. These receptors were taken from a man aged 55 to 69 with acute or convalescent COVID-19. Each CDR3 is given with its conserved first and last residue. The order of the fields is D gene, clone size, CDR3 length, J gene, V gene, CDR3 protein, CDR3 DNA. The D gene is left open where the match is weak. For some rows the clone size is stated as once, few or many, or as a class when expanded; others skip it.

D gene: NA
clone size: NA
CDR3 length: 12
J gene: TRBJ1-1
V gene: TRBV2
CDR3 protein: CASTETDIKAFF
CDR3 DNA: TGTGCCAGCACCGAAACGGACATAAAAGCTTTCTTT

D gene: TRBD2
clone size: NA
CDR3 length: 17
J gene: TRBJ2-5
V gene: TRBV30
CDR3 protein: CAWSVLGLAGGRETQYF
CDR3 DNA: TGTGCCTGGAGTGTTCTCGGACTAGCGGGGGGGCGAGAGACCCAGTACTTC

D gene: TRBD2
clone size: NA
CDR3 length: 18
J gene: TRBJ2-5
V gene: TRBV9
CDR3 protein: CASSAGLAGGPPWETQYF
CDR3 DNA: TGTGCCAGCAGCGCCGGACTAGCGGGAGGGCCCCCCTGGGAGACCCAGTACTTC

D gene: TRBD1
clone size: NA
CDR3 length: 16
J gene: TRBJ1-3
V gene: TRBV19
CDR3 protein: CASSLQGASSGNTIYF
CDR3 DNA: TGTGCCAGCAGTTTACAGGGGGCCAGCTCTGGAAACACCATATATTTT

D gene: TRBD2
clone size: NA
CDR3 length: 16
J gene: TRBJ2-5
V gene: TRBV2
CDR3 protein: CASSTGTSGSQETQYF
CDR3 DNA: TGTGCCAGCAGTACCGGGACTAGCGGTTCCCAAGAGACCCAGTACTTC

D gene: TRBD1
clone size: NA
CDR3 length: 13
J gene: TRBJ2-5
V gene: TRBV27
CDR3 protein: CASSTRTGETQYF
CDR3 DNA: TGTGCCAGCAGTACTCGGACAGGGGAGACCCAGTACTTC

D gene: TRBD1
clone size: NA
CDR3 length: 17
J gene: TRBJ1-1
V gene: TRBV5-1
CDR3 protein: CASSLDPMDRVNTEAFF
CDR3 DNA: TGCGCCAGCAGCTTGGACCCGATGGACAGGGTGAACACTGAAGCTTTCTTT

D gene: TRBD2
clone size: NA
CDR3 length: 15
J gene: TRBJ2-1
V gene: TRBV7-2
CDR3 protein: CASSLQSGGAPEQFF
CDR3 DNA: TGTGCCAGCAGCTTACAAAGCGGGGGGGCCCCTGAGCAGTTCTTC

D gene: TRBD2
clone size: NA
CDR3 length: 15
J gene: TRBJ2-1
V gene: TRBV3-1/TRBV3-2
CDR3 protein: CASSPSGGASNEQFF
CDR3 DNA: TGTGCCAGCAGCCCCAGCGGGGGGGCCTCGAATGAGCAGTTCTTC

D gene: NA
clone size: few
CDR3 length: 15
J gene: TRBJ2-1
V gene: TRBV28
CDR3 protein: CASSSRRRGYNEQFF
CDR3 DNA: TGTGCCAGCAGTTCCCGCCGTCGGGGATACAATGAGCAGTTCTTC

D gene: NA
clone size: NA
CDR3 length: 14
J gene: TRBJ2-3
V gene: TRBV7-2
CDR3 protein: CASSSGGGTDTQYF
CDR3 DNA: TGTGCCAGCAGCTCAGGAGGGGGCACAGATACGCAGTATTTT

D gene: TRBD2
clone size: NA
CDR3 length: 18
J gene: TRBJ2-3
V gene: TRBV28
CDR3 protein: CASKRFSGRAVRTDTQYF
CDR3 DNA: TGTGCCAGCAAAAGATTTAGCGGGAGGGCCGTGAGAACAGATACGCAGTATTTT

D gene: NA
clone size: NA
CDR3 length: 13
J gene: TRBJ1-2
V gene: TRBV12-3/TRBV12-4
CDR3 protein: CASSLGGDYGYTF
CDR3 DNA: TGTGCCAGCAGTTTAGGGGGGGACTATGGCTACACCTTC

D gene: TRBD1
clone size: few
CDR3 length: 14
J gene: TRBJ1-1
V gene: TRBV5-6
CDR3 protein: CASSRDRGYTEAFF
CDR3 DNA: TGTGCCAGCAGCAGGGACAGGGGGTACACTGAAGCTTTCTTT

D gene: NA
clone size: NA
CDR3 length: 15
J gene: TRBJ1-5
V gene: TRBV6-5
CDR3 protein: CASDLSGGYNQPQHF
CDR3 DNA: TGTGCCAGCGACTTAAGTGGCGGATACAATCAGCCCCAGCATTTT

D gene: NA
clone size: NA
CDR3 length: 13
J gene: TRBJ2-2
V gene: TRBV20-1
CDR3 protein: CSASSVSSGELFF
CDR3 DNA: TGCAGTGCTAGTAGTGTTAGCTCGGGGGAGCTGTTTTTT

D gene: NA
clone size: NA
CDR3 length: 15
J gene: TRBJ1-3
V gene: TRBV5-1
CDR3 protein: CASSPGGSSGNTIYF
CDR3 DNA: TGCGCCAGCAGCCCCGGCGGCAGCTCTGGAAACACCATATATTTT

D gene: TRBD1
clone size: NA
CDR3 length: 14
J gene: TRBJ1-2
V gene: TRBV19
CDR3 protein: CASSGQGGGYGYTF
CDR3 DNA: TGTGCCAGTAGTGGGCAAGGGGGCGGCTATGGCTACACCTTC

D gene: NA
clone size: NA
CDR3 length: 14
J gene: TRBJ2-4
V gene: TRBV25-1
CDR3 protein: CASSGWLGQNIQYF
CDR3 DNA: TGTGCCAGCAGTGGGTGGCTTGGCCAGAACATTCAGTACTTC

D gene: NA
clone size: NA
CDR3 length: 14
J gene: TRBJ1-1
V gene: TRBV19
CDR3 protein: CASSIQSVNTEAFF
CDR3 DNA: TGTGCCAGTAGTATTCAGTCTGTGAACACTGAAGCTTTCTTT

D gene: NA
clone size: NA
CDR3 length: 11
J gene: TRBJ2-1
V gene: TRBV12-3/TRBV12-4
CDR3 protein: CASSLDLQQFF
CDR3 DNA: TGTGCCAGCAGTTTAGACCTACAGCAGTTCTTC

D gene: TRBD1
clone size: few
CDR3 length: 14
J gene: TRBJ1-5
V gene: TRBV30
CDR3 protein: CAWAGTGGFQPQHF
CDR3 DNA: TGTGCCTGGGCGGGGACAGGGGGCTTTCAGCCCCAGCATTTT

D gene: NA
clone size: once
CDR3 length: 12
J gene: TRBJ1-1
V gene: TRBV4-2
CDR3 protein: CASSQDITEAFF
CDR3 DNA: TGTGCCAGCAGCCAAGATATCACTGAAGCTTTCTTT

D gene: TRBD1
clone size: once
CDR3 length: 15
J gene: TRBJ1-1
V gene: TRBV24-1
CDR3 protein: CATSDPGTGDTEAFF
CDR3 DNA: TGTGCCACCAGTGATCCCGGGACAGGGGACACTGAAGCTTTCTTT

D gene: NA
clone size: NA
CDR3 length: 13
J gene: TRBJ2-7
V gene: TRBV12-3/TRBV12-4
CDR3 protein: CASALLDSYEQYF
CDR3 DNA: TGTGCCAGCGCCCTTTTAGACTCCTACGAGCAGTACTTC

D gene: NA
clone size: NA
CDR3 length: 16
J gene: TRBJ1-1
V gene: TRBV19
CDR3 protein: CASSNPQGRGNTEAFF
CDR3 DNA: TGTGCCAGTAGTAACCCCCAGGGAAGGGGGAACACTGAAGCTTTCTTT

D gene: NA
clone size: NA
CDR3 length: 13
J gene: TRBJ1-1
V gene: TRBV5-1
CDR3 protein: CASSGQFNTEAFF
CDR3 DNA: TGCGCCAGCTCCGGACAGTTTAACACTGAAGCTTTCTTT

D gene: NA
clone size: once
CDR3 length: 16
J gene: TRBJ2-1
V gene: TRBV6-2/TRBV6-3
CDR3 protein: CASSFEGSLSYNEQFF
CDR3 DNA: TGTGCCAGCAGTTTTGAGGGAAGCCTCTCCTACAATGAGCAGTTCTTC

D gene: NA
clone size: once
CDR3 length: 15
J gene: TRBJ2-7
V gene: TRBV9
CDR3 protein: CASSVGAGGSYEQYF
CDR3 DNA: TGTGCCAGCAGCGTAGGTGCGGGTGGCTCCTACGAGCAGTACTTC

D gene: TRBD1
clone size: NA
CDR3 length: 15
J gene: TRBJ2-1
V gene: TRBV2
CDR3 protein: CASRGQLSSYNEQFF
CDR3 DNA: TGTGCCAGCCGGGGACAGTTGAGCTCCTACAATGAGCAGTTCTTC

D gene: NA
clone size: NA
CDR3 length: 16
J gene: TRBJ1-4
V gene: TRBV27
CDR3 protein: CASSSRKAATNEKLFF
CDR3 DNA: TGTGCCAGCAGTTCACGAAAAGCGGCGACTAATGAAAAACTGTTTTTT

D gene: TRBD1
clone size: once
CDR3 length: 17
J gene: TRBJ1-1
V gene: TRBV7-9
CDR3 protein: CASSLAAGGALGTEAFF
CDR3 DNA: TGTGCCAGCAGCTTAGCGGCAGGGGGCGCGTTAGGGACTGAAGCTTTCTTT

D gene: NA
clone size: NA
CDR3 length: 16
J gene: TRBJ2-3
V gene: TRBV4-2
CDR3 protein: CASSQDWEAATDTQYF
CDR3 DNA: TGTGCCAGCAGCCAAGATTGGGAAGCGGCCACAGATACGCAGTATTTT

D gene: NA
clone size: once
CDR3 length: 15
J gene: TRBJ2-5
V gene: TRBV13
CDR3 protein: CASSLSGGAVETQYF
CDR3 DNA: TGTGCCAGCAGCTTAAGTGGGGGGGCCGTTGAGACCCAGTACTTC

D gene: TRBD2
clone size: NA
CDR3 length: 15
J gene: TRBJ2-2
V gene: TRBV12-5
CDR3 protein: CASGSGREGTGELFF
CDR3 DNA: TGTGCTAGTGGTTCTGGGCGGGAGGGGACCGGGGAGCTGTTTTTT

D gene: NA
clone size: NA
CDR3 length: 17
J gene: TRBJ2-5
V gene: TRBV4-2
CDR3 protein: CASSQDFAEGGQETQYF
CDR3 DNA: TGTGCCAGCAGCCAAGATTTTGCCGAGGGTGGCCAAGAGACCCAGTACTTC

D gene: NA
clone size: NA
CDR3 length: 12
J gene: TRBJ2-7
V gene: TRBV10-3
CDR3 protein: CAISGGQTVQYF
CDR3 DNA: TGTGCCATCAGTGGAGGTCAGACAGTGCAGTACTTC

D gene: NA
clone size: NA
CDR3 length: 15
J gene: TRBJ2-2
V gene: TRBV5-1
CDR3 protein: CASSRDIANTGELFF
CDR3 DNA: TGCGCCAGCAGTCGGGACATCGCGAACACCGGGGAGCTGTTTTTT

D gene: NA
clone size: NA
CDR3 length: 15
J gene: TRBJ1-1
V gene: TRBV11-2
CDR3 protein: CASSLFGQTNTEAFF
CDR3 DNA: TGTGCCAGCAGCTTATTTGGACAGACGAACACTGAAGCTTTCTTT

D gene: NA
clone size: NA
CDR3 length: 14
J gene: TRBJ2-3
V gene: TRBV7-9
CDR3 protein: CASSLARKTDTQYF
CDR3 DNA: TGTGCCAGCAGCTTAGCGCGGAAGACAGATACGCAGTATTTT

D gene: NA
clone size: NA
CDR3 length: 13
J gene: TRBJ1-6
V gene: TRBV9
CDR3 protein: CASSPDTNSPLHF
CDR3 DNA: TGTGCCAGCAGCCCAGATACTAATTCACCCCTCCACTTT

D gene: TRBD2
clone size: NA
CDR3 length: 14
J gene: TRBJ2-1
V gene: TRBV19
CDR3 protein: CASSRREGYNEQFF
CDR3 DNA: TGTGCCAGTAGTAGGCGGGAGGGCTACAATGAGCAGTTCTTC

D gene: NA
clone size: NA
CDR3 length: 15
J gene: TRBJ1-2
V gene: TRBV5-1
CDR3 protein: CASSLTTGANPGYTF
CDR3 DNA: TGCGCCAGCAGCTTAACGACAGGTGCTAATCCTGGCTACACCTTC